Listed here are 20 T cell receptor beta chains from one sample, sequenced in a study of blood T cell repertoires in COVID-19. Produced via immunoSEQ multiplex PCR; TCRdb's table is partial and in-frame only. The table includes fewer than 50,000 clones, around 86% detected once. The material sequenced was peripheral blood. These receptors were taken from a human donor in a cohort sampled during active COVID-19.

The rearrangement joins TRBV21-1 to TRBJ2-7; TRBD2 is taken as the D call from the table, unchecked against the DNA. TRBV21-1 is recorded as a pseudogene. The CDR3 length is 16 residues. The CDR3 reads CASSPRPEGRPYEQYF. The DNA for the CDR3 is TGTGCCAGCAGCCCCAGACCGGAGGGGCGACCCTACGAGCAGTACTTC.

The chain combines TRBV6-6 with TRBJ1-2; maybe TRBD1 (6 bases). The CDR3 loop spans 13 amino acids. CDR1 MNHNY and CDR2 SVGAGI come from the germline V gene (reference sequence). V lost 2 bases and J lost 4, with 8 bases in between. Here the CDR3 reads CASSYTTGYGYTF. CDR3 sequence (DNA): TGTGCCAGCAGTTACACGACAGGCTATGGCTACACCTTC.

The CDR3, as DNA: TGCGCCAGCAGCCAAGATATGCAGGGGACTACTCGGGCACATTACGAGCAGTACTTC. Residues: CASSQDMQGTTRAHYEQYF. The V and J genes are TRBV4-1 and TRBJ2-7; D perhaps matches TRBD2 (7 bases). CDR1 is MGHRA and CDR2 is YSYEKL in the germline V gene. Trimming took 0 bases from V and 4 from J, leaving 25 bases between them. The CDR3 length is 19 residues.

CDR3 amino acids: CASSFFRTSGTQSSYNEQFF. As DNA, the CDR3 is TGTGCCAGCAGCTTTTTCCGGACTAGCGGGACCCAGAGCTCCTACAATGAGCAGTTCTTC. The chain employs TRBV5-4 and TRBJ2-1; 12 bases line up with TRBD2. Trimming at V came to 2 bases and at J to 0 bases, leaving 12 bases not matched to a gene. CDR1 and CDR2 (germline): SGHNT, YYREEE (reference sequence). The CDR3 sequence is 20 residues long.

The genes are TRBV2 and TRBJ2-2, with 7 bases fitting TRBD2. The CDR3 contains 13 residues. Germline V CDR1 and CDR2: SNHLY, FYNNEI. Trimming cost V 8 bases and J 4 bases; bases outside gene matches: 4. The CDR3 spells CASGTTATGELFF. The CDR3 region has the DNA TGTGCCAGCGGGACTACGGCCACCGGGGAGCTGTTTTTT. The variable domain in full, completed from reference TRBV2 and TRBJ2-2, reads EPEVTQTPSHQVTQMGQEVILRCVPISNHLYFYWYRQILGQKVEFLVSFYNNEISEKSEIFDDQFSVERPDGSNFTLKIRSTKLEDSAMYFCASGTTATGELFFGEGSRLTVL.

The CDR3 reads CASSPSFARDTGELFF. CDR3 nucleotides: TGTGCCAGCTCACCATCCTTCGCCAGGGACACCGGGGAGCTGTTTTTT. V usage is TRBV18 and J usage is TRBJ2-2, with TRBD1 as a possible D gene (5 bases). Germline values: CDR1 KGHSH, CDR2 LQKENI. Trimming cost V 2 bases and J 3 bases, with 13 bases left between them. The CDR3 has 16 residues.

The CDR3 DNA reads as TGTGCCACCTCGACTAGCGGGGGGAACAATGAGCAGTTCTTC. This translates into CATSTSGGNNEQFF. The chain has TRBV24-1 and TRBJ2-1; 13 nucleotides align to TRBD2. Trimming took 9 bases from V and 5 from J; bases not matched to a gene: 3. CDR3 size: 14 residues. The V gene's germline CDR1 is KGHDR and CDR2 SFDVKD.

CDR3: CASSLGDGGPNQPQHF. CDR3 nucleotides: TGTGCCAGCAGCCTGGGAGATGGAGGGCCCAATCAGCCCCAGCATTTT. The chain carries TRBV7-7 and TRBJ1-5; D gene ambiguous. Trimming cost V 5 bases and J 3 bases, with 17 bases left between them. The V gene's germline CDR1 is SSHAT and CDR2 FNYEAQ (reference sequence). The CDR3 consists of 16 residues.

This clone was observed a few times. The chain links TRBV7-9 to TRBJ2-7, with D possibly TRBD1 on 5 matching bases. Looked up from germline, CDR1 is SEHNR and CDR2 is FQNEAQ (reference sequence). The CDR3 consists of 14 residues. V lost 4 bases, J lost 6 bases, and 16 bases lay in between. CDR3 residues: CASSSSGRGGEQYF. The CDR3, as DNA: TGTGCCAGCAGCTCCTCGGGTAGGGGCGGCGAGCAGTACTTC.

This chain joins TRBV2 and TRBJ2-7; 7 bases align to TRBD1. The V and J ends lost 7 bases and 0 bases, in that order; junction bases with no gene match: 3. The germline V gene has CDR1 SNHLY and CDR2 FYNNEI. CDR3 size: 13 residues. CDR3 in amino acids: CASTGGSSYEQYF. The CDR3 DNA is TGTGCCAGCACAGGGGGTAGCTCCTACGAGCAGTACTTC.

The chain couples TRBV7-2 to TRBJ1-5; D not resolved. Trimming shortened V by 1 base and J by 5 bases, and 12 bases separated the two germline ends. The CDR3 runs to 15 residues. Germline-derived CDR1 and CDR2 are SGHTA and FQGNSA. In DNA form, the CDR3 reads TGTGCCAGCAGCTTAGTGGCGTCCGGGGATCAGCCCCAGCATTTT. It is translated as CASSLVASGDQPQHF.

The chain uses TRBV5-1 and TRBJ1-1; D unclear. This CDR3 is built from 14 residues. CDR1 is SGHRS and CDR2 is YFSETQ in the germline V gene. Trimming stripped 1 base from V and 3 bases from J, with 10 bases between. CDR3 in DNA: TGCGCCAGCAGCTTGTGGGGAGAGGACACTGAAGCTTTCTTT. Its protein is CASSLWGEDTEAFF.

V and J are TRBV6-6 and TRBJ2-5, with unresolved D. The CDR3 totals 17 residues. In germline, CDR1 is MNHNY, CDR2 SVGAGI (reference sequence). Between the trimmed V and J ends, which lost 5 bases and 4 bases, there was a span of 23 bases. Here the CDR3 DNA reads TGTGCCAGCAGTCAAACCCCCCCTGTGTCAAACTTAGAGACCCAGTACTTC. Translation gives CASSQTPPVSNLETQYF.

This chain connects TRBV19 to TRBJ1-1; 7 nucleotides agree with TRBD1. The V gene end was trimmed by 4 bases and the J gene end by 4 bases; junction bases not matched to a gene: 9. CDR1 and CDR2 from the germline V gene are LNHDA and SQIVND (reference sequence). This CDR3 comprises 15 residues. CDR3 in amino acids: CASSTPQGRGTEAFF. Written as DNA, the CDR3 is TGTGCCAGTAGTACCCCACAGGGGCGGGGCACTGAAGCTTTCTTT.

The rearrangement links TRBV7-8 to TRBJ2-7; a weak D match, TRBD2 (7 bases). Trimming stripped 1 base from V and 12 bases from J, with 25 bases between. CDR1 is SGHVS and CDR2 is FQNEAQ in the germline V gene. The CDR3 has 16 residues. In nucleotides, the CDR3 is TGTGCCAGCAGCTTAGAGCCCGCGGGGGCCCTGGTAAGCGTGTACTTC. Encoded protein: CASSLEPAGALVSVYF.

The gene calls are TRBV7-9 and TRBJ2-7, with TRBD1 identical over 7 bases. Germline V gene lookup returns CDR1 SEHNR and CDR2 FQNEAQ (reference sequence). Trimming removed 5 bases from V and 3 bases from J; junction bases left unmatched: 7. The CDR3 runs to 14 residues. The CDR3 DNA sequence: TGTGCCAGCAGCCCCCGACAGGGAGTCTACGAGCAGTACTTC. It translates to CASSPRQGVYEQYF.

The gene calls are TRBV7-2 and TRBJ1-2; tentative D call: TRBD1 (6 bases). Germline CDR1 is SGHTA and CDR2 is FQGNSA. With 6 bases removed from V and 6 bases from J, the gap between germline ends came to 26 bases. The CDR3 extends over 17 amino acids. The CDR3 nucleotides are TGTGCCAGCAGTTCGACCGCCGGGACATCGGTAAGGGATGGCTACACCTTC. Protein sequence: CASSSTAGTSVRDGYTF.

This chain joins TRBV2 and TRBJ1-4; 8 bases match TRBD1. Unmatched junction bases numbered 7, after V lost 8 bases and J lost 5 bases. This CDR3 is 14 amino acids long. CDR1 and CDR2 from the germline V gene are SNHLY and FYNNEI. CDR3 sequence reads: CASQDRVANEKLFF. The CDR3 coding sequence is TGTGCCAGCCAGGACAGGGTGGCGAATGAAAAACTGTTTTTT. The full variable domain, completed using reference TRBV2 and TRBJ1-4, is EPEVTQTPSHQVTQMGQEVILRCVPISNHLYFYWYRQILGQKVEFLVSFYNNEISEKSEIFDDQFSVERPDGSNFTLKIRSTKLEDSAMYFCASQDRVANEKLFFGSGTQLSVL.

The chain has TRBV10-3 and TRBJ1-2, with 8 bases fitting TRBD1. Germline loops: CDR1 ENHRY, CDR2 SYGVKD. Unmatched junction bases numbered 8, after V lost 5 bases and J lost 6 bases. The CDR3 extends over 14 amino acids. For the CDR3, the DNA is TGTGCCATCAGTTTAGGGACAGGCCTAAATGGCTACACCTTC. It yields the protein CAISLGTGLNGYTF.

The rearrangement joins TRBV4-3 to TRBJ2-7; tentative D call: TRBD1 (5 bases). The CDR3 loop spans 14 amino acids. Germline loops: CDR1 LGHNA, CDR2 YSLEER. V was trimmed by 1 base and J by 4 bases, leaving 11 bases between them. CDR3 in amino acids: CASSQGRVNYEQYF. The CDR3 coding sequence is TGCGCCAGCAGCCAAGGCAGGGTAAATTACGAGCAGTACTTC.